This T cell receptor beta chain was documented in a study of shared clonotypes between healthy human individuals. Study-level background: Serving as donors were a couple of women and a few men, whose ages spanned 18 to 49. Study-level results: Shared clonotypes across all four donors exceeded non-shared ones in generation probability.

Deep-level settings were used for running the assay. This table comes from immunoSEQ multiplex PCR, and its TCRdb copy is limited to in-frame clones, with some not included. The table lists some 1 million clones, 70% to 80% of them singletons. Comment on this clone: Its matching antigen is unknown.

CD45RA-negative memory and CD45RA+ naive subsets were split from the CD4+ cells. The CDR3 extends over 16 amino acids. J lost 3 bases, V lost 6 bases, and 2 bases had no gene match. The germline CDR1 and CDR2 sequences are SNHLY and FYNNEI. This clonotype was obtained from a man aged 18 to 29 in good health. V usage is TRBV2 and J usage is TRBJ2-2; 15 bases line up with TRBD2. Sequencing input: memory CD4+ T cells sorted from blood. Subset specified: CD45RA-negative fraction. CDR3 protein: CASRGLAGGHTGELFF. Here the CDR3 DNA reads TGTGCCAGCAGGGGACTAGCGGGAGGTCACACCGGGGAGCTGTTTTTT.